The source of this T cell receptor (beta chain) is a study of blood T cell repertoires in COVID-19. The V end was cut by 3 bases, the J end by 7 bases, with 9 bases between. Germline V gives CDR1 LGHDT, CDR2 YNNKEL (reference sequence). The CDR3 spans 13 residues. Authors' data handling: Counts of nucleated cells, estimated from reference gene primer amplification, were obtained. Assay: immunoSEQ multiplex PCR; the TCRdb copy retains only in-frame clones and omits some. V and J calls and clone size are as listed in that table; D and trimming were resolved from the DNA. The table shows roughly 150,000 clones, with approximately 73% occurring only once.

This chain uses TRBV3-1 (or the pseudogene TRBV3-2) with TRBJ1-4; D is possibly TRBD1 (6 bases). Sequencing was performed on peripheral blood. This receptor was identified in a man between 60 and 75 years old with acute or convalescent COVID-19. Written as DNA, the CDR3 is TGTGCCAGCAGCCAGGGGGCAGCTGAAAAACTGTTTTTT. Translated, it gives CASSQGAAEKLFF.